A selection of T cell receptor beta chains follows, all from one sample in a study of blood T cells in healthy people across ages. MiXCR was run by TCRdb on the 5' RACE reads, yielding one entry per CDR3 protein. The data contain over 300,000 distinct CDR3 sequences, more than 45% of them singletons. Sequenced: blood. The source is a man between 60 and 70 years old in good health. Each CDR3 is given with its conserved first and last residue. The D gene is left open where the match is weak. Only part of the rows carry a size: once, few, many, or a class if the clone is expanded.

CDR3 DNA | CDR3 protein | D gene | J gene | clone size | V gene | CDR3 length
TGTGCCAGCAGTTACTCTGTACTAGCGGGGGTGTACAATGAGCAGTACTTC | CASSYSVLAGVYNEQYF | TRBD2 | TRBJ2-7 | NA | TRBV6-6 | 17
TGTGCCAGCAGCGATAGGTTAGCGCGGCAGTATTTT | CASSDRLARQYF | NA | TRBJ2-3 | NA | TRBV7-2 | 12
TGTGCCAGCAGCCGAGGTGGGGGGCGAGGCTACGAGCAGTACTTC | CASSRGGGRGYEQYF | NA | TRBJ2-7 | NA | TRBV6-5 | 15
TGTGCCAGCAGTTACGAAAAGAACGAGCAGTACTTC | CASSYEKNEQYF | NA | TRBJ2-7 | NA | TRBV6-5 | 12
TGCGCCAGCAGCTTGAATTCAGAGACCCAGTACTTC | CASSLNSETQYF | NA | TRBJ2-5 | NA | TRBV5-1 | 12
TGTGCCAGCAGCTTAGCGCAGGGGAGTGCCTACGAGCAGTACTTC | CASSLAQGSAYEQYF | NA | TRBJ2-7 | NA | TRBV7-2 | 15
TGCAGCGTTGCCGACAGGGGGGGGACTAACTATGGCTACACCTTC | CSVADRGGTNYGYTF | TRBD1 | TRBJ1-2 | once | TRBV29-1 | 15
TGTGCCAGCAGCTTAACGACCGCTCCCGAGCAGTACTTC | CASSLTTAPEQYF | NA | TRBJ2-7 | NA | TRBV7-3 | 13
TGTGCCAGCTCACTGGACAGCCACCCTCGAGTGGGGTCACCCCTCCACTTT | CASSLDSHPRVGSPLHF | NA | TRBJ1-6 | NA | TRBV18 | 17
TGTGCCAGCAGCCCTACCAGGGGGTCCACTGAAGCTTTCTTT | CASSPTRGSTEAFF | TRBD1 | TRBJ1-1 | NA | TRBV7-2 | 14
TGCAGCGCTTTGACAATGGGGGAGACCCAGTTCTTC | CSALTMGETQFF | NA | TRBJ2-1 | NA | TRBV29-1 | 12
TGTGCCAGCAGGAAGGGCGCCAATGAGCAGTTCTTC | CASRKGANEQFF | NA | TRBJ2-1 | NA | TRBV7-2 | 12
TGTGCCAGCAGACCGGGACTCTCACGGTACAAGCAGTACTTC | CASRPGLSRYKQYF | NA | TRBJ2-5 | NA | TRBV28 | 14
TGCGCCAGCAGCACCAAGACAGGGTACGAGCAGTACTTC | CASSTKTGYEQYF | TRBD1 | TRBJ2-7 | few | TRBV5-1 | 13
TGTGCCAGCAGTTTCTCGTCCGTAGCGGGGGCCTCCTACGAGCAGTACTTC | CASSFSSVAGASYEQYF | TRBD2 | TRBJ2-7 | NA | TRBV12-3/TRBV12-4 | 17
TGTGCCAGCAGTTACGGTTGGGACGGCTCCTACGAGCAGTACTTC | CASSYGWDGSYEQYF | NA | TRBJ2-7 | NA | TRBV6-2/TRBV6-3 | 15
TGTGCCAGCAGCGCGACAGGGGGCACAGATACGCAGTATTTT | CASSATGGTDTQYF | TRBD1 | TRBJ2-3 | few | TRBV11-2 | 14
TGTGCCAGCAGCACTAGCGGGGAATACGAGCAGTACTTC | CASSTSGEYEQYF | TRBD2 | TRBJ2-7 | once | TRBV7-2 | 13
TGTGCCAGCAGCTTACAGCGCTACAATGAGCAGTTCTTC | CASSLQRYNEQFF | NA | TRBJ2-1 | NA | TRBV7-2 | 13
TGTGCCAGCAGCTTAGAGGGCAGGGGGCCCTATCAGCCCCAGCATTTT | CASSLEGRGPYQPQHF | TRBD1 | TRBJ1-5 | NA | TRBV7-9 | 16
TGTGCCAGCAGTTTTCAAGCGACTAGCACAGATACGCAGTATTTT | CASSFQATSTDTQYF | NA | TRBJ2-3 | NA | TRBV12-3/TRBV12-4 | 15
TGCGCCAGCAGTGATCTGTCGGGGACCGCCTCCTACGAGCAGTACTTC | CASSDLSGTASYEQYF | NA | TRBJ2-7 | NA | TRBV10-2 | 16
TGCAGTGCTAGAGATCAGGCAGGGGGAGGGGAGACCCAGTACTTC | CSARDQAGGGETQYF | NA | TRBJ2-5 | few | TRBV20-1 | 15
TGTGCCAGCAGCTTATGGTCGGGGGCTTGCAATGAGCAGTTCTTC | CASSLWSGACNEQFF | NA | TRBJ2-1 | NA | TRBV7-2 | 15
TGTGCCAGCAGCCAAGATCGGAGCGGTCAAGAGACCCAGTACTTC | CASSQDRSGQETQYF | NA | TRBJ2-5 | few | TRBV3-1 | 15
TGTGCCAGCAGCAGACAGGGGGATGGCTACACCTTC | CASSRQGDGYTF | TRBD1 | TRBJ1-2 | few | TRBV7-2 | 12
TGCAGTACCCCGGGGATGGGAGAGACCCAGTACTTC | CSTPGMGETQYF | NA | TRBJ2-5 | many | TRBV20-1 | 12
TGTGCCAGCAGCCCACGGAGGGGCGAGCAGTACTTC | CASSPRRGEQYF | NA | TRBJ2-7 | once | TRBV12-3/TRBV12-4 | 12
TGTGCCAGCAGCGGGGGCCCAGCGCAGTATTTT | CASSGGPAQYF | NA | TRBJ2-3 | NA | TRBV7-2 | 11
TGTGCCAGCAGCCAACCCGCAGGGGAGAACTATGGCTACACCTTC | CASSQPAGENYGYTF | NA | TRBJ1-2 | NA | TRBV3-1 | 15
TGTGCCAGCAGTGAACACTCACCCCTCCACTTT | CASSEHSPLHF | NA | TRBJ1-6 | NA | TRBV6-1 | 11
TGTGCCAGCAGTTTATCGGACGACACAGATACGCAGTATTTT | CASSLSDDTDTQYF | NA | TRBJ2-3 | many | TRBV28 | 14
TGTGCCAGTAGTATCGGTCCGGGTACCCCCTCCTACGAGCAGTACTTC | CASSIGPGTPSYEQYF | NA | TRBJ2-7 | few | TRBV19 | 16
TGTGCCAGCAGTCCGGGACAGGGAAAGCCCCAGCATTTT | CASSPGQGKPQHF | TRBD1 | TRBJ1-5 | NA | TRBV6-5 | 13
TGTGCCAGCAGCTCTGCCCGACTAGCGGGGGGGCCGAAGACCGCCGAGCAGTACTTC | CASSSARLAGGPKTAEQYF | TRBD2 | TRBJ2-7 | NA | TRBV13 | 19
TGTGCCTCGGGACAGGGCAATCAGCCCCAGCATTTT | CASGQGNQPQHF | TRBD1 | TRBJ1-5 | NA | TRBV24-1 | 12
TGCGCCAGCAGTGCAACTGCCAGCTCCTATAATTCACCCCTCCACTTT | CASSATASSYNSPLHF | NA | TRBJ1-6 | few | TRBV10-2 | 16
TGTGCCAGCAGCGGGGCTTTAAGGTCCTACGAGCAGTACTTC | CASSGALRSYEQYF | NA | TRBJ2-7 | NA | TRBV21-1 | 14